This TCR beta chain was captured by sequencing in a study of regulatory T cells in long-lasting Graves disease. Study context: Graves' patients with a new diagnosis had received antithyroid drugs under 3 months.

The CDR3 consists of 15 residues. Germline values: CDR1 SGHRS, CDR2 YFSETQ. Between the trimmed V and J ends, which lost 4 bases and 2 bases, there was a span of 15 bases. To make TCR beta libraries, researchers used iRepertoire HTBI primers and Arm-PCR of CDR3 regions. MiXCR was run by TCRdb on the multiplex PCR reads, yielding one entry per CDR3 protein. The profile shows about 540,000 distinct CDR3 sequences, about 14% of them singletons. This clonotype was seen just once. This sample's time point: newly diagnosed GD, antithyroid drugs for less than 3 months. After RNA was extracted from PBMCs, the TCR library was made from it. The same sample was also studied in work on T cells in Graves' hyperthyroidism and ophthalmopathy. That work states: Based on clinical symptoms, serum thyroxine and TRAb, thyroid ultrasound and orbital computed tomography, diagnoses were reached. Primed by the HTBI set, a first-round RT-PCR was run on the TCR CDR3.

This sequence was found in a man aged 30 to 39 with Graves disease. The material sequenced was peripheral blood mononuclear cells (PBMCs), taken at new diagnosis, from a patient treated with antithyroid drugs. The V gene is TRBV5-1, the J gene TRBJ2-5; D gene uncertain. CDR3 amino acids: CASSRSKGWQETQYF. The CDR3 nucleotides are TGCGCCAGCAGCCGGAGCAAGGGATGGCAAGAGACCCAGTACTTC.